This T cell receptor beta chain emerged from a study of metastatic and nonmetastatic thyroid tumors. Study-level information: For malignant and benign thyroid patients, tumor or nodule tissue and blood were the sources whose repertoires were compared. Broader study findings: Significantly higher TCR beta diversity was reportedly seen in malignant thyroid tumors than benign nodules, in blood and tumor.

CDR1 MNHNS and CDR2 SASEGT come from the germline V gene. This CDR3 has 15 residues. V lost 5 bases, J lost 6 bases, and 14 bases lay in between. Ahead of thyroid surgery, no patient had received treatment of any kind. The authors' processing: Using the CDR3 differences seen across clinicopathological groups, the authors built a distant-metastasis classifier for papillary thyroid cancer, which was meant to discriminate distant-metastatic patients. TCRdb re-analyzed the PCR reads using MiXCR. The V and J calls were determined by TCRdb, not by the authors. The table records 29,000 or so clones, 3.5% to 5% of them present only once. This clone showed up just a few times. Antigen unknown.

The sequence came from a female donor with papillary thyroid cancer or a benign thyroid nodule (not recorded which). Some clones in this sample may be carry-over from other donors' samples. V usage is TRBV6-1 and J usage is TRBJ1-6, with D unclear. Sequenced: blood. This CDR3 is CASSTKPGANSPLHF. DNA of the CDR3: TGTGCCAGCAGTACCAAACCAGGTGCTAATTCACCCCTCCACTTT.